This T cell receptor beta chain appears in the sequencing data of a study of cytomegalovirus exposure and HLA in healthy donors. General study points: Overall, roughly 160 TCR beta chains were annotated as cytomegalovirus-associated. Per published reports, the classifier diagnosed cytomegalovirus status with high specificity and sensitivity.

The CDR3 contains 13 residues. The germline gives CDR1 MNHNS, CDR2 SASEGT. Trimming pared 4 bases from V and 4 bases from J, leaving 7 bases between. 13 Jbeta primers and 60 Vbeta primers were used for the PCR. Method: immunoSEQ multiplex PCR; TCRdb's copy keeps in-frame clones and lacks some. The repertoire holds 150,000 to 200,000 clones, with about 83% as singletons. Worth noting for this clone: Antigen unknown.

This chain connects TRBV6-1 to TRBJ2-2, with D maybe TRBD2 (6 bases). The source material was PBMCs. This sequence originates from a female donor in good health and CMV-seronegative. CDR3 loop: CASSVGGTGELFF. As DNA, the CDR3 is TGTGCCAGCAGTGTCGGGGGCACCGGGGAGCTGTTTTTT.